Presented here are 19 T cell receptor beta chains from one specimen sequenced in a study of response to subunit inactivated influenza vaccine. MiXCR, run by TCRdb on the RT-PCR reads, gives a single entry per CDR3 protein. The sample lists 600,000 to 850,000 distinct CDR3 sequences, about 14% occurring once. The sequencing here drew on PBMCs from blood, taken less than 15 days before vaccination. The receptors were gathered from a man aged 45-65 years who received an inactivated influenza vaccine.

With respect to this clonotype: This sequence may be a read error, since a much larger clone differs from it by one base. This chain joins TRBV5-1 and TRBJ2-1, with 10 bases that match TRBD2. Germline assignment: CDR1 SGHRS and CDR2 YFSETQ. The CDR3 loop spans 13 amino acids. CDR3 DNA: TGCGCCCGCAGCTTGGGACTAGCGAATGAGCAGTTCTTC. Translation gives CARSLGLANEQFF. Supplemented by reference TRBV5-1 and TRBJ2-1, the full variable domain reads KAGVTQTPRYLIKTRGQQVTLSCSPISGHRSVSWYQQTPGQGLQFLFEYFSETQRNKGNFPGRFSGRQFSNSRSEMNVSTLELGDSALYLCARSLGLANEQFFGPGTRLTVL.

This clonotype has more than one count but fewer than ten. V usage is TRBV7-9 and J usage is TRBJ2-1; 11 nucleotides line up with TRBD1. V shed 5 bases and J 6 bases; nucleotides not matched to a gene: 3. Germline V lookup: CDR1 SEHNR, CDR2 FQNEAQ (reference sequence). The CDR3 is 14 amino acids. CDR3 sequence reads: CASSTGTGGNEQFF. CDR3 DNA: TGTGCCAGCAGCACGGGGACAGGGGGCAATGAGCAGTTCTTC.

V and J are TRBV15 and TRBJ2-6, with TRBD1 identical over 9 bases. Germline lookup yields CDR1 LNHNV and CDR2 YYDKDF (reference sequence). V lost 3 bases to trimming and J lost 0 bases; unmatched junction nucleotides: 24. The CDR3 extends over 24 amino acids. The CDR3 reads CATSSLSTILGGTGSRSGANVLTF. CDR3 nucleotides: TGTGCCACCAGCAGCCTCTCTACGATTCTCGGGGGGACAGGGTCCCGCTCTGGGGCCAACGTCCTGACTTTC. Combining the CDR3 with reference TRBV15 and TRBJ2-6 gives the whole variable domain DAMVIQNPRYQVTQFGKPVTLSCSQTLNHNVMYWYQQKSSQAPKLLFHYYDKDFNNEADTPDNFQSRRPNTSFCFLDIRSPGLGDTAMYLCATSSLSTILGGTGSRSGANVLTFGAGSRLTVL.

The gene calls are TRBV5-1 and TRBJ2-5; no clear D. The CDR3 is 14 residues long. Looked up from germline, CDR1 is SGHRS and CDR2 is YFSETQ. V was cut by 5 bases and J by 3 bases, with 14 bases left in between. The CDR3 loop reads CASSPDGREETQYF. The CDR3 DNA sequence: TGCGCCAGCAGTCCGGATGGCCGCGAAGAGACCCAGTACTTC.

The CDR3: CASSSTSGPYEQYF. The CDR3 DNA reads TGTGCCAGCAGCTCCACTAGCGGCCCCTACGAGCAGTACTTC. The chain uses TRBV6-1 and TRBJ2-7; 8 bases map to TRBD2. V was clipped by 6 bases and J by 2 bases; unmatched bases: 6. The CDR3 covers 14 residues. Germline CDR1 MNHNS, CDR2 SASEGT.

The J gene is TRBJ2-7, the V gene TRBV7-2; D perhaps matches TRBD2 (5 bases). V was cut by 2 bases and J by 7 bases, with 12 bases left in between. The germline gives CDR1 SGHTA, CDR2 FQGNSA. The CDR3 is made up of 13 amino acids. CDR3 in amino acids: CASSLQAVNEQYF. The CDR3 DNA reads as TGTGCCAGCAGCTTACAAGCGGTGAATGAGCAGTACTTC.

The rearrangement joins TRBV7-6 to TRBJ2-7; 9 bases align to TRBD1. Germline assignment: CDR1 SGHVS and CDR2 FNYEAQ. V lost 1 base and J lost 3; bases outside the gene matches: 13. The length of the CDR3 is 18 residues. The CDR3 nucleotides are TGTGCCAGCAGCTTAGTGGATGGGGTTGGGGGACAGGGCTACGAGCAGTACTTC. Protein sequence: CASSLVDGVGGQGYEQYF.

J is TRBJ2-3 and V is TRBV20-1; 7 bases agree with TRBD2. Losses at the gene ends were 4 bases for V and 5 bases for J; bases not matched to a gene: 6. This CDR3 region has 13 residues. Germline V gene sequence: CDR1 DFQATT, CDR2 SNEGSKA (reference sequence). The CDR3 nucleotides read TGCAGTGCTACCCGGACTAGGCGAGATACGCAGTATTTT. It is translated as CSATRTRRDTQYF.

On this clonotype itself: A read error is possible here, since a much larger clone lies one base away. The V gene is TRBV5-6, the J gene TRBJ2-5; D remains unclear. V lost 1 base and J lost 5, with 6 bases in between. The V gene's germline CDR1 is SGHDT and CDR2 YYEEEE. This CDR3 has 12 amino acids. CDR3: CASSLWVETQYF. The DNA for the CDR3 is TGTGCCAGCAGCTTGTGGGTGGAGACCCAGTACTTC.

This clonotype was counted between two and nine times. This rearrangement joins TRBV20-1 to TRBJ2-7; no definite D call. In germline, CDR1 is DFQATT, CDR2 SNEGSKA (reference sequence). Trimming removed 5 bases at V and 3 bases at J, with 14 bases between. CDR3 length: 13 amino acids. In nucleotides, the CDR3 is TGCAGTGCTCCCCGGGCCCTGGACTACGAGCAGTACTTC. Residues: CSAPRALDYEQYF.

V gene TRBV28 combines with J gene TRBJ2-1; D unclear. V lost 3 bases and J lost 4, with 13 bases in between. The V gene's germline CDR1 is MDHEN and CDR2 SYDVKM. The CDR3 spans 15 residues. In nucleotides, the CDR3 is TGTGCCAGCAGTTTGCCGTGGTCTACTTACAATGAGCAGTTCTTC. It codes for CASSLPWSTYNEQFF. The whole variable domain, filled in from reference TRBV28 and TRBJ2-1, reads DVKVTQSSRYLVKRTGEKVFLECVQDMDHENMFWYRQDPGLGLRLIYFSYDVKMKEKGDIPEGYSVSREKKERFSLILESASTNQTSMYLCASSLPWSTYNEQFFGPGTRLTVL.

The V gene is TRBV7-8, the J gene TRBJ1-1; D call uncertain. Germline-derived CDR1 and CDR2 are SGHVS and FQNEAQ. This CDR3 comprises 14 residues. Trimming shortened V by 1 base and J by 2 bases, and 8 bases separated the two germline ends. Here the CDR3 reads CASSLVRSNTEAFF. The CDR3 DNA sequence: TGTGCCAGCAGCTTAGTCCGAAGCAACACTGAAGCTTTCTTT.

The chain employs TRBV29-1 and TRBJ2-2; D remains unclear. This CDR3 region has 13 residues. Deletions cut 6 bases from V and 3 bases from J, with 11 bases between. Germline V gene lookup returns CDR1 SQVTM and CDR2 ANQGSEA. The CDR3 DNA reads as TGCAGCGTCCTTGACCTATACACCGGGGAGCTGTTTTTT. This gives the protein CSVLDLYTGELFF.

This clonotype was observed a few times. This chain joins TRBV9 and TRBJ2-5, with TRBD2 identical over 7 bases. The CDR3 is made up of 15 amino acids. The germline gives CDR1 SGDLS, CDR2 YYNGEE. V shed 4 bases, J shed 4 bases, and the junction held 10 bases outside the gene matches. The CDR3 DNA reads as TGTGCCAGCAGCTCTAGCGGAGGCGAAGGAGAGACCCAGTACTTC. Its protein is CASSSSGGEGETQYF. The complete variable domain, with remaining parts taken from reference TRBV9 and TRBJ2-5, reads DSGVTQTPKHLITATGQRVTLRCSPRSGDLSVYWYQQSLDQGLQFLIQYYNGEERAKGNILERFSAQQFPDLHSELNLSSLELGDSALYFCASSSSGGEGETQYFGPGTRLLVL.

This clonotype was counted between two and nine times. This chain joins TRBV7-8 and TRBJ2-2; 7 nucleotides match TRBD1. Per the germline V gene, CDR1 is SGHVS and CDR2 is FQNEAQ. The CDR3 runs to 15 residues. The V and J ends lost 4 bases and 10 bases, in that order; junction bases with no gene match: 12. The CDR3, as DNA: TGTGCCAGCAGCTCAAGACAGGGTTTTTCTGTGGAGCTGTTTTTT. Its translation is CASSSRQGFSVELFF.

At least ten counts were recorded for this clonotype. The chain recombines TRBV7-2 with TRBJ2-5, with TRBD1 matching over 8 bases. With V trimmed by 1 base and J by 4 bases, 8 bases remained unmatched. CDR1 SGHTA and CDR2 FQGNSA come from the germline V gene. The CDR3 loop spans 16 amino acids. The CDR3 reads CASSLVPGGFGETQYF. CDR3 sequence (DNA): TGTGCCAGCAGCTTAGTTCCAGGGGGCTTTGGAGAGACCCAGTACTTC.

This clonotype was detected only a few times. This chain joins TRBV28 and TRBJ2-7; 8 nucleotides line up with TRBD1. The CDR3 runs to 13 residues. CDR1 and CDR2 (germline): MDHEN, SYDVKM. Trimming took 7 bases from V and 5 from J; bases not matched to a gene: 7. The CDR3, as DNA: TGTGCCAGCAAGGACAGGGACGTCGACGAGCAGTACTTC. The encoded protein is CASKDRDVDEQYF.

The J gene is TRBJ2-2, the V gene TRBV4-3; TRBD1 might be the D (6 bases). Germline CDR1 and CDR2: LGHNA and YSLEER. The V end was cut by 8 bases, the J end by 6 bases, with 16 bases between. This CDR3 contains 14 residues. The CDR3, as DNA: TGCGCCAGCGGCCGAACCCCAGGGGCCGGGGAGCTGTTTTTT. This translates into CASGRTPGAGELFF.

This sequence joins TRBV7-9 and TRBJ1-5; 7 nucleotides line up with TRBD1. Germline V lookup: CDR1 SEHNR, CDR2 FQNEAQ (reference sequence). V lost 5 bases, J lost 5 bases, and 6 bases stayed unmatched. The CDR3 length is 14 residues. Here the CDR3 DNA reads TGTGCCAGCAGCGGATGGGACAGCTATCAGCCCCAGCATTTT. Amino acid sequence: CASSGWDSYQPQHF.